The source of this TCR beta chain is a study of PD-1 blockade in classical Hodgkin lymphoma (dated by TCRdb to the early 2020s). Concerning the study at large: Nivolumab dosing was 3 mg/kg intravenously every 2 weeks, continuing until either disease progression or unacceptable toxicity. The study used TCR beta sequencing and CyTOF to define a peripheral blood immune signature of response to PD-1 blockade in classical Hodgkin lymphoma.

Turning to this clone: This clone's antigen is unknown. The sample holds no much larger clone one base away, and base qualities are not on file.

The time point label, as the study defines it: cycle 4 day 1 (C4D1), after 5 to 7 weeks of nivolumab. Every trial patient had relapsed after autologous stem cell transplantation, and cohorts A, B and C differed in prior brentuximab vedotin exposure. CD4+ T cells were purified from thawed PBMCs by magnetic negative selection with a Miltenyi CD4+ T cell isolation kit. A total of 50 to 70 patients with relapsed/refractory classical Hodgkin lymphoma made up the trial cohort, and each patient's best overall response was complete response, partial response or progressive disease. In the multi-cohort phase II CheckMate 205 trial, trial patients received single-agent nivolumab. An independent review committee assessed best overall response using the 2007 International Working Group response criteria. PBMCs from the trial were collected at three points: immediately before nivolumab initiation (C1D1), and during therapy at cycle 2 day 1 and cycle 4 day 1. Peripheral blood was collected in 8 mL Vacutainer Cell Preparation Tubes, from which PBMCs were isolated by centrifugation and then cryopreserved. Purified CD4+ and CD8+ fractions were prepared only for cases where an additional PBMC sample was available. On LS columns in a quadroMACS separator, the magnetically labelled cells were depleted, and the flow-through was collected as the purified fraction.

Deletion took 7 bases off V and 5 bases off J, with a span of 9 bases between the germline ends. CDR1 LNHDA and CDR2 SQIVND are derived from the germline V gene (reference sequence). The cysteine opens and the phenylalanine closes a CDR3 of 13 amino acids. The sequence is cut down to CDR3 DNA, 39 bases in frame from base 1. Results and caveats for the whole study, not just this receptor: The study was restricted to a single clinical trial cohort, and the causes of repertoire differences, possibly disease activity or prior therapy, were left undefined. CD4+ but not CD8+ TCR diversity rose significantly by C4D1 (p=0.0027 vs p=0.16), most apparent in complete responders (p=0.02). Among trial patients, those achieving complete response had baseline diversity similar to that of newly diagnosed patients, while diversity was significantly lower in partial responders and progressors. Baseline TCR diversity was reported as lower in newly diagnosed patients than in healthy donors, and lower still in relapsed/refractory patients. Diversity was lower in patients who began nivolumab less than 1 year after ASCT, so these patients were left out of later analyses to avoid confounding by immune reconstitution.

Genomic DNA was extracted with the Qiagen DNeasy kit from unsorted PBMCs and from negatively selected CD4+ and CD8+ fractions. TCR beta CDR3 regions were amplified by immunoSEQ multiplex PCR using primers annealing to V and J segments. A synthetic immune receptor repertoire was used to minimize amplification bias, and any residual bias was removed computationally once sequencing was done. For the original study's pipeline: Custom Python scripts were used to quantify repertoire diversity as the Shannon entropy index. The unsorted, CD4+ and CD8+ repertoires were each analyzed separately, with the exception of combined analyses, where CD4+ and CD8+ sequences were merged in silico. A clone was considered expanded if an increase in frequency of at least 2-fold after treatment relative to C1D1 was found, and a pseudocount of 0.5 was applied to clones undetected at baseline. Singleton clones were defined as clones with 0 or 1 copy at C1D1, and non-singleton clones were defined as clones with 2 or more copies. Clones expanded in unsorted samples were annotated as CD4+, CD8+ or unknown by matching protein sequences in sorted samples from the same patient. Wilcoxon tests on paired samples were used to test diversity changes from C1D1 to C4D1. Not all clones reach the TCRdb copy of this immuneACCESS table, which keeps in-frame sequences only. Checked studies attribute under half of the gap to unresolved V genes and leave the rest unexplained. That table gives V, J and clone size, and the DNA gave D and trimming. Within this sample are over 15,000 clones, with around 75% of them counted one time only. The ten most abundant clones make up about 2.2% of the sample.

This specimen was CD4+ T cells from blood, taken before the fourth cycle of nivolumab. The TCR sequence derives from a human donor with classical Hodgkin lymphoma. The chain is made from TRBV19 and TRBJ1-6; the D gene is unclear. CDR3 region: CASNPGNNSPLHF. The sequenced DNA: TGTGCCAGTAATCCAGGCAATAATTCACCCCTCCACTTT.